This TCR beta chain was identified during a study of T cell repertoires in cytomegalovirus infection. Background on the study: Shared public TCR beta signatures pointed to both CMV infection and a matching HLA type. Overall study findings and caveats: HLA-C-restricted CMV-specific TCR beta clonotypes were dominant in the ex vivo response. Using cumulative public TCR beta family frequency, the authors identified those who carried CMV together with the relevant HLA.

From the reads, TCRdb called clonotypes with MiXCR, one entry per CDR3 protein. Among around 450,000 distinct CDR3 sequences listed, around 10% were seen once. About this clonotype: Its target is not known.

This CDR3 spans 15 amino acids. V was cut by 1 base and J by 1 base, with 13 bases left in between. Per the germline V gene, CDR1 is SQVTM and CDR2 is ANQGSEA. The V gene is TRBV29-1, the J gene TRBJ1-1, with D possibly being TRBD1 (5 bases). The source is a human donor in good health (CMV status not recorded). Some clones in this sample may be carry-over from other donors' samples. The source material was PBMCs. The DNA of the CDR3 is TGCAGCGTTGAAGGGGGAGGGGAGGCGAACACTGAAGCTTTCTTT. Translating gives CSVEGGGEANTEAFF.